The T cell receptor (beta chain) described here comes from a study of cytomegalovirus exposure and HLA in healthy donors listed by TCRdb under 2017. Study-wide context: In an earlier analysis of some 610 of the donors, 276 Gb of sequence data and 90 million to 120 million unique TCR beta sequences from about 179 million T cells were reported. On average, about 240,000 unique TCR beta nucleotide sequences were sequenced per donor among some 430 genotyped donors of the cohort, with roughly 19% of those sequences being non-productive. An earlier analysis of a few hundred of the donors applied high-throughput TCR beta sequencing to assess whether each TCR beta V gene segment acted as functional or pseudogenic. Donor age, sex, ethnicity and CMV serostatus were compiled together with the repertoire data. Along with the approximately 650-subject first cohort, a separate validation cohort of around 120 different subjects was used. The number of typed donors differed by locus: about 620-640 for A, B, C, DRB1 and DQB1; approximately 530 for DQA1; around 610 for DPA1; and some 470 for DPB1. Rather than using new phenotypic data, the later analysis identified candidate immune exposures from TCR beta sequences and from how often those sequences occurred across donors. In a later genetic analysis, genome-wide SNP genotypes for 398 of the 666 donors were used, and that subset was treated as a discovery cohort. Both class I and class II loci were covered by HLA typing, at four-digit resolution. Because of strong linkage in the cohort, five DR-DQ haplotypes were treated as single units for association and clustering. In a later analysis, previously published TCR beta repertoires from about 640 donors were re-analyzed and high-resolution HLA genotyping was added so that TCR occurrence patterns could be studied. Among the approximately 420 genotyped donors, around 81% belonged to the genetic ancestry cluster associated with self-reported Caucasian donors. The aim of the study was to test whether cataloging public T cell receptors could identify signatures of past pathogen exposure. Every discovery cohort repertoire had been produced on one sequencing platform. An early release that covered fewer than 800 HLA-typed donors contained around 330 gigabases of sequencing data and tens of millions of unique TCR sequences. To predict cytomegalovirus infection status, the study combined high-throughput TCR immunosequencing, statistical association of individual TCRs with disease status, and machine learning. The study used immunosequencing to profile the T cell repertoires of 666 subjects and linked those repertoires to cytomegalovirus serostatus. General study outcomes and caveats: Only TCR beta chains were sequenced in this cohort, and the absence of alpha or paired-chain data limited detectable features. A few of the identified cytomegalovirus-associated TCR beta chains were confirmed in vitro to be specific for cytomegalovirus antigens. Immune exposure information for the cohort was limited to CMV serostatus. A later analysis reported that several top co-occurrence clusters appeared linked to parvovirus B19, influenza, CMV and Epstein-Barr virus. Most TCR sequences were seen in very few donors, while some public TCRs were found in many individuals. When HLA alleles, especially DR and DQ, strongly co-occurred, attributing TCR associations to individual alleles was difficult. A later analysis found that HLA-associated TCR beta chains were more clonally expanded and had lower generation probabilities than equally common non-associated chains. Because counts were too low, approximately 15 rarely observed V segments, including chromosome 9 orphons, were excluded from the earlier analysis of 587 of the donors. In a later genetic analysis, fewer N-insertions in productive TCRs were reported among donors in an Asian-associated ancestry cluster than the 666-donor mean. Because the 87-base-pair reads could not distinguish some IMGT-functional V segments, including TRBV6-2 and TRBV6-3, those segments were excluded. Broadly in line with IMGT annotations, most TCR beta V segments showed up in productive rearrangements about 90% or about 30% of the time in an earlier analysis of several hundred of the donors. Specific HLA alleles were associated with 16,951 TCR beta sequences at a false discovery rate of 0.05 in a later analysis. According to a later analysis, TCR association rates differed among HLA loci, with DRB1 alleles showing the most associated TCRs and HLA-C alleles showing the fewest. A cluster of highly shared sequence variants was judged likely to be a technical artifact of the sequencing pipeline. A further reported finding was that TCR beta sequences accurately predicted the HLA-A and HLA-B alleles for most subjects in the first cohort. It was suggested by the authors that the approach could potentially be generalized to other disease states and immunological phenotypes. Correlated functional status among segregating V segments might reflect linkage disequilibrium, but an unknown experimental factor could not be ruled out. Because some donors lacked HLA typing at each locus, the association tests relied only on the typed subset. A later analysis found that most CMV-associated TCR beta chains appeared HLA-restricted, with HLA associations seemingly driven largely by CMV exposure. In a later genetic analysis, a missense DCLRE1C variant was associated with V-gene and J-gene trimming of TCR beta chains, and the association was replicated in an independent cohort. Presence/absence analyses assumed roughly uniform sequencing depth across donors, an assumption that may not hold. Cytomegalovirus status was reported to be diagnosed by the classifier with high specificity and sensitivity in both the original and validation cohorts. In the study, approximately 160 TCR beta chains were listed as associated with cytomegalovirus.

The cohort was made up of around 720 healthy bone marrow donors. At the time of sampling, every cohort member was nominally healthy, though immune exposures that went unrecorded were likely present. The donor tested CMV seronegative, placing the donor among the roughly 340 seronegative members of the cohort. A peripheral blood sample was provided by each donor, and peripheral blood mononuclear cells were used for TCR beta sequencing. Genomic DNA was extracted from the blood cell samples with the Qiagen DNeasy Blood Extraction Kit. From the cysteine up to the phenylalanine, the CDR3 has a length of 13 residues. Only the CDR3 DNA stays, 39 bases, in frame from base 1. V ends up 2 bases short and J 5 bases short, with an unmatched junction base count of 3. As encoded in the germline V gene, CDR1 is SGHRS while CDR2 is YFSETQ. Library creation used the immunoSEQ multiplex PCR assay. For the multiplex PCR, a mixture combining 60 forward primers for TCR Vbeta segments and 13 reverse primers for TCR Jbeta segments was used. A multiplex PCR assay on genomic DNA amplified the CDR3 region of rearranged TCR beta genes. The Illumina HiSeq System was used to sequence the amplified TCR beta libraries as 87-base-pair reads. The published analysis was carried out like this. In a later analysis, tens of millions of unique TCR beta chains were counted across the 500 to 850 repertoires, and around 11 million of these chains were shared by at least two donors. Raw reads were error-corrected and collapsed into unique sequences with a nearest-neighbor algorithm that merged closely related sequences to remove PCR and sequencing errors. To assign V, D and J gene segments, CDR3 sequences were aligned to IMGT reference sequences. For a sequence to be retained, a match of at least six nucleotides was required to both a V gene segment and a J gene segment. A rearrangement counted as productive if the CDR3 had no stop codons and remained in frame with V and J, and every other rearrangement counted as non-productive. CDR3 was defined by IMGT convention, running from the second conserved V-encoded cysteine to the conserved J-encoded phenylalanine. Sequences without an unambiguous match to a single V gene segment were excluded from the earlier analysis of almost 600 of the donors. In an earlier analysis of about 590 of the donors, a V segment was called functional when productive rearrangements were above 56.7%, and segregating when the standard deviation between donors exceeded 5%. A statistical classification framework was developed to diagnose cytomegalovirus status using the catalog of TCR beta chain sequences. V and J gene assignment, in a later analysis, came from comparing TCR nucleotide sequences with IMGT/GENE-DB human TR gene sequences. Using the TCRdist pipeline, a later analysis assigned CDR3 sequences along with most-parsimonious VDJ recombination scenarios. In a later analysis, every TCR beta chain was defined by the combination of its CDR3 amino acid sequence and its V-gene family, and reads without a unique V-gene family were dropped. A later analysis removed over 500 highly shared, low-generation-probability nucleotide sequences to deal with suspected cross-contamination and a sequencing artifact. In a later analysis, a clonal expansion index was calculated for each public chain from normalized within-repertoire ranks of inferred template counts. In a later analysis, generation probabilities were computed with a VDJ recombination model fitted to out-of-frame rearrangements, and the resulting probabilities were checked against IGoR. Hypergeometric tests were used in a later analysis to score TCR-TCR, TCR-HLA and TCR-CMV co-occurrence, with a repertoire-size bias correction applied to the TCR pairs. To estimate false discovery rates, a later analysis permuted the HLA or CMV assignments 20 times. In a later analysis, co-occurring TCRs were grouped using DBSCAN, and TCRdist sequence similarity was added for clustering within HLA-allele-positive subsets. Co-occurrence clustering excluded repertoires with fewer than 30,000 or more than 120,000 public chains, plus five with anomalous nucleotide sharing. Drawn from immuneACCESS, this table holds only the in-frame rearrangements with V and J called that TCRdb kept. Clones are partly lost; checked studies trace under half to an unresolved V gene and leave the rest unexplained. The V and J calls and the clone size are those of that table, but D and trimming were determined from the DNA. This sample comprises 200,000 to 250,000 clones, approximately 81% of them detected only once. 2.5% to 3% of the sample is in the top ten clones.

Remarks on this clone: The target of this receptor is not known. Per-base qualities were not stored, and no clone one base away is much larger.

The clonotype originates from a man aged 30-40 years in good health and CMV-seronegative. The chain uses TRBV5-1 and TRBJ1-1, with 7 junctional bases fitting TRBD1. Sequencing input: PBMCs. The CDR3 loop reads CASSLTGATEAFF. The nucleotide sequence is given as TGCGCCAGCAGCTTAACAGGGGCTACTGAAGCTTTCTTT.